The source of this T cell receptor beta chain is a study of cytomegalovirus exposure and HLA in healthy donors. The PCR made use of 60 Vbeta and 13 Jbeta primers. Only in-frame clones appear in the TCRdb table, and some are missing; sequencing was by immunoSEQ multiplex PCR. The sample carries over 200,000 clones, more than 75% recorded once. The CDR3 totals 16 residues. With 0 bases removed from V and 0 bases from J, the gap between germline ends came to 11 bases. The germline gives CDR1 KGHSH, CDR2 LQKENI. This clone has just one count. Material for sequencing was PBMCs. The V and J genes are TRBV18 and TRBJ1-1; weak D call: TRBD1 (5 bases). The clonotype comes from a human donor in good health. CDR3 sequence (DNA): TGTGCCAGCTCACCACCCGGGGGTACGATGAACACTGAAGCTTTCTTT. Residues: CASSPPGGTMNTEAFF.